This TCR beta chain came from a study of read filtering for tumor transcriptome and immune sequencing. The germline V gene has CDR1 SGHRS and CDR2 YFSETQ. CDR3 size: 14 residues. The V end lost 3 bases, the J end lost 4 bases, and 12 bases lay between the germline ends. This clonotype was picked up many times. From about 400 ng of RNA, a library with molecular barcoded alpha/delta and beta/gamma adaptors was made. Each CDR3 protein gets one entry after TCRdb re-called the reads with MiXCR. The table shows approximately 43,000 distinct CDR3 sequences, with around an eighth occurring only once. This chain uses TRBV5-1 with TRBJ2-3, with D perhaps TRBD2 (6 bases). Source material: a population of CD138-negative cells sorted from bone marrow. This TCR came from a donor aged 40 or over with multiple myeloma. As DNA, the CDR3 is TGCGCCAGCAGCTCCGCGGGAAGCGCAGATACGCAGTATTTT. Residues: CASSSAGSADTQYF. Supplemented by reference TRBV5-1 and TRBJ2-3, the full variable domain reads KAGVTQTPRYLIKTRGQQVTLSCSPISGHRSVSWYQQTPGQGLQFLFEYFSETQRNKGNFPGRFSGRQFSNSRSEMNVSTLELGDSALYLCASSSAGSADTQYFGPGTRLTVL.